Sequencing of this T cell receptor beta chain was carried out in a study of OX40 agonist ivuxolimab in advanced cancers. TCRdb keeps only in-frame clones here, not all; method: immunoSEQ multiplex PCR. The data contain around 16,000 clones, 80% to 90% of them seen just once; the ten biggest clones take up 3.9%. The clonotype was recovered from an adult with an advanced solid tumor such as melanoma, head and neck, liver or kidney cancer. This material consisted of CD4+ or CD8+ T cells sorted from blood, taken in a trial of the OX40 agonist ivuxolimab.

CDR3: CASSDPTTGSSYGYTF. The CDR3 nucleotides read TGCGCCAGCAGTGACCCAACGACAGGCTCGTCCTATGGCTACACCTTC. This sequence joins TRBV10-2 and TRBJ1-2; maybe TRBD1 (6 bases). V was cut by 3 bases and J by 4 bases, with 18 bases left in between. The CDR3 extends over 16 amino acids. Germline V gene lookup returns CDR1 WSHSY and CDR2 SAAADI.